This T cell receptor (beta chain) was profiled in a study of tumor-infiltrating lymphocytes in primary liver carcinoma. Details on this clonotype: The antigen remains unidentified. Since no conserved phenylalanine or tryptophan closes the CDR3, a read error is the likely cause.

The CDR3 consists of 12 residues. The V gene's germline CDR1 is SQVTM and CDR2 ANQGSEA. Notes on the study in general: The study found only about 7.5-25% of top clones in all five tumor regions.

Total RNA and DNA came together from roughly 20-30 mg of bulk tissue without cell sorting. Every tumor yielded five separate sampled regions. The investigators made TCR beta cDNA from roughly 460 ng total RNA, using a constant-region primer. The TCR beta library was amplified through three nested multiplex PCR rounds in a modified ARM-PCR procedure. Use of TRBV1-TRBV30 forward primers with a C-beta reverse primer characterized the first two PCR rounds, which lasted about 9 cycles each. MiXCR, run by TCRdb on the multiplex PCR reads, gives a single entry per CDR3 protein. The sample records approximately 190,000 distinct CDR3 sequences, 85% being singletons.

The TCR sequence derives from a man aged 40-49 years with primary liver carcinoma and hepatitis B virus infection. J is TRBJ2-7 and V is TRBV29-1; the D is unclear. The specimen was tumor tissue from primary liver carcinoma. DNA of the CDR3: TGCAGCGCAAACTTTGGTACCTACGGGCAGTACATC. Its translation is CSANFGTYGQYI.